A single sample is the source of the 19 T cell receptor beta chains below, sequenced in a study of T cell responses to AZD1222 COVID-19 vaccine. Generated by immunoSEQ multiplex PCR, the TCRdb table keeps only in-frame clones and is missing some. The sample has about 130,000 clones; 88% are singletons. The sample consisted of peripheral blood, taken on day 0 of AZD1222 vaccination. Receptor source: an adult in good health.

A remark on this clone: The sample has other DNA sequences that encode this CDR3 too. V and J are TRBV18 and TRBJ1-1, with TRBD1 matching 7 bases. The CDR3 spans 15 residues. Germline CDR1 and CDR2: KGHSH and LQKENI. The V and J ends lost 6 bases and 0 bases, in that order; junction bases with no gene match: 7. The CDR3 region is CASSHGQAMNTEAFF. DNA for the CDR3: TGTGCCAGCTCTCATGGACAGGCTATGAACACTGAAGCTTTCTTT. Variable domain in full (rest from reference TRBV18 and TRBJ1-1): NAGVMQNPRHLVRRRGQEARLRCSPMKGHSHVYWYRQLPEEGLKFMVYLQKENIIDESGMPKERFSAEFPKEGPSILRIQQVVRGDSAAYFCASSHGQAMNTEAFFGQGTRLTVV.

The V and J genes are TRBV7-9 and TRBJ2-1, with unresolved D. This CDR3 comprises 15 residues. Germline assignment: CDR1 SEHNR and CDR2 FQNEAQ (reference sequence). Trimming removed 3 bases from V and 0 bases from J, with 9 bases in between. In nucleotides, the CDR3 is TGTGCCAGCAGCTTCTCTGAAAGCTCCTACAATGAGCAGTTCTTC. The encoded protein is CASSFSESSYNEQFF.

The V call is TRBV24-1, the J call TRBJ2-3, with D unresolved. CDR3 length: 13 amino acids. CDR1 KGHDR and CDR2 SFDVKD come from the germline V gene. Deletions cut 4 bases from V and 6 bases from J, with 10 bases between. CDR3 nucleotides: TGTGCCACCAGTGAAGTTCGGGCGGATACGCAGTATTTT. Protein product: CATSEVRADTQYF.

This sequence joins TRBV9 and TRBJ2-2; 9 bases line up with TRBD2. From germline, CDR1 is SGDLS and CDR2 YYNGEE. The junction had 3 bases not matched to a gene; V was cut back by 0 bases and J by 0 bases. CDR3 length equals 17 residues. The CDR3 region has the DNA TGTGCCAGCAGCGTAGCCAAGCGGGAGGCGAACACCGGGGAGCTGTTTTTT. It is translated as CASSVAKREANTGELFF.

The chain combines TRBV6-5 with TRBJ1-2, with 7 bases matching TRBD1. The length of the CDR3 is 16 residues. The J segment lost 2 bases and the V segment lost 3 bases, leaving 9 bases of the junction unmatched. Per the germline V gene, CDR1 is MNHEY and CDR2 is SVGAGI. The CDR3 loop is CASSYGEGAQNYGYTF. CDR3 DNA: TGTGCCAGCAGTTATGGAGAGGGGGCGCAGAACTATGGCTACACCTTC.

This sequence joins TRBV12-3 or TRBV12-4 and TRBJ1-2, with a weak D call TRBD1 (6 bases). V dropped 3 bases and J dropped 14 bases, with 16 bases sitting between them. This CDR3 contains 12 residues. In DNA, the CDR3 is TGTGCCAGCAGTTTGTCCTGGGACACACTTACCTTC. Protein: CASSLSWDTLTF.

The chain employs TRBV3-1 (or the pseudogene TRBV3-2) and TRBJ1-4; no clear D gene. Germline assignment: CDR1 LGHDT and CDR2 YNNKEL (reference sequence). V gave up 4 bases and J gave up 8 bases, with 8 bases separating them. This CDR3 region has 12 residues. CDR3 in DNA: TGTGCCAGCAGCCGAGCGTGGGAAAAACTGTTTTTT. This translates into CASSRAWEKLFF.

The chain combines TRBV7-9 with TRBJ1-6; D is unresolved. Trimming removed 2 bases from V and 7 bases from J, with 12 bases in between. The length of the CDR3 is 15 residues. Germline V gene lookup returns CDR1 SEHNR and CDR2 FQNEAQ (reference sequence). The CDR3 DNA sequence: TGTGCCAGCAGCTTAAACGATGTGGGGAATTCACCCCTCCACTTT. Protein sequence: CASSLNDVGNSPLHF.

The chain carries TRBV29-1 and TRBJ1-6, with D possibly TRBD1 on 6 matching bases. The CDR3 has 15 amino acids. CDR1 is SQVTM, CDR2 ANQGSEA, per germline. Trimming removed 4 bases from V and 4 bases from J, with 14 bases in between. The CDR3 bases are TGCAGCGTTGCCCAGGGGCCCTTTTATAATTCACCCCTCCACTTT. Translating it yields CSVAQGPFYNSPLHF.

The chain has TRBV30 and TRBJ1-2, with no clear D. The germline V gene has CDR1 GTSNPN and CDR2 SVGIG (reference sequence). The CDR3 runs to 13 residues. Trimming removed 3 bases at V and 4 bases at J, with 12 bases between. CDR3 nucleotides: TGTGCCTGGAGCGAGACGGGCCTCTATGGCTACACCTTC. As protein: CAWSETGLYGYTF.

This chain uses TRBV5-1 with TRBJ1-4, with a weak D call TRBD1 (6 bases). Germline V gives CDR1 SGHRS, CDR2 YFSETQ. This CDR3 has 15 amino acids. V was shortened by 0 bases and J by 8 bases, with 14 bases between the two germline ends. Here the CDR3 reads CASSLAPGAEEKLFF. CDR3 nucleotide sequence: TGCGCCAGCAGCTTGGCCCCGGGGGCGGAAGAAAAACTGTTTTTT.

J is TRBJ1-5 and V is TRBV24-1; D is possibly TRBD1 (6 bases). The length of the CDR3 is 14 residues. Trimming stripped 3 bases from V and 5 bases from J, with 10 bases between. Per the germline V gene, CDR1 is KGHDR and CDR2 is SFDVKD. The DNA for the CDR3 is TGTGCCACCAGTGATGAGACAGGTTATCAGCCCCAGCATTTT. Translation gives CATSDETGYQPQHF.

The chain uses TRBV5-1 and TRBJ2-2; D possibly corresponds to TRBD2 (6 bases). The CDR3 sequence is 16 residues long. The germline V gene has CDR1 SGHRS and CDR2 YFSETQ. V lost 2 bases and J 5 bases, leaving 16 bases between the germline ends. The CDR3 loop is CASSFSTGGLTGELFF. In DNA, the CDR3 is TGCGCCAGCAGCTTCTCTACCGGGGGTCTAACCGGGGAGCTGTTTTTT.

V is TRBV24-1 and J is TRBJ2-2, with D unclear. From germline, CDR1 is KGHDR and CDR2 SFDVKD. There are 15 residues in the CDR3. The V end was cut by 4 bases, the J end by 7 bases, with 15 bases between. CDR3 DNA: TGTGCCACCAGTGACCCTCTGACTGGCGGCGGGGAGCTGTTTTTT. It translates to CATSDPLTGGGELFF.

The chain links TRBV9 to TRBJ1-1; tentatively, D is TRBD1 (5 bases). Germline values: CDR1 SGDLS, CDR2 YYNGEE. The CDR3 totals 15 residues. Trimming took off 1 base at V and 1 base at J, with 11 bases between the two ends. The CDR3 nucleotides read TGTGCCAGCAGCGTATTTTCGGGGGGGAACACTGAAGCTTTCTTT. Protein sequence: CASSVFSGGNTEAFF.

This chain links TRBV7-8 with TRBJ2-2, with D tentatively TRBD2 (6 bases). Germline V CDR1 and CDR2: SGHVS, FQNEAQ. V was clipped by 8 bases and J by 1 base, with 11 bases between them. The CDR3 is 14 residues long. CDR3 bases: TGTGCCAGCCGATGGACTATGAACACCGGGGAGCTGTTTTTT. It codes for CASRWTMNTGELFF.

The sample holds one count of this clone. The chain combines TRBV30 with TRBJ1-4, with a tentative D call TRBD1 (5 bases). Between the trimmed V and J ends, which lost 2 bases and 8 bases, there was a span of 12 bases. The CDR3 consists of 13 residues. Germline-derived CDR1 and CDR2 are GTSNPN and SVGIG (reference sequence). In DNA form, the CDR3 reads TGTGCCTGGAGTTCAGGGACGGGGGAAAAACTGTTTTTT. It is translated as CAWSSGTGEKLFF.

V and J are TRBV30 and TRBJ2-6; 9 bases are shared with TRBD1. There are 19 residues in the CDR3. Germline assignment: CDR1 GTSNPN and CDR2 SVGIG (reference sequence). V dropped 0 bases and J dropped 1; count of bases not matched to a gene: 10. The CDR3 DNA sequence: TGTGCCTGGAGTGTACTCCGGGACAGGGTCAGATCTGGGGCCAACGTCCTGACTTTC. Encoded protein: CAWSVLRDRVRSGANVLTF.

This sequence joins TRBV10-3 and TRBJ1-2, with D possibly TRBD1 on 6 matching bases. This CDR3 has 14 amino acids. Germline V gene lookup returns CDR1 ENHRY and CDR2 SYGVKD. The V end was cut by 5 bases, the J end by 4 bases, with 14 bases between. CDR3 sequence (DNA): TGTGCCATCAGTCGGACAGAACAACGCTATGGCTACACCTTC. Translation gives CAISRTEQRYGYTF.